Reported below is one T cell receptor (beta chain). Its antigen is still unknown. This CDR3 has 16 residues. Germline CDR1 reads ENHRY; CDR2 reads SYGVKD. The V end was cut by 3 bases, the J end by 3 bases, with 16 bases between. This record belongs to a study of T cells after yellow fever vaccination. General study findings and limits: A small share of clonotypes appeared in both CD4 and CD8 compartments.

In making TCR cDNA, 5'RACE template switching added a universal primer site and UMIs to it. Each CDR3 protein is one row after TCRdb ran MiXCR on the 5' RACE reads. The table shows about 210,000 distinct CDR3 sequences, with less than 7.5% occurring only once. The TCR was taken from a young man who received the YFV17D yellow fever vaccine. The specimen comprised CD4+ T cells sorted from PBMCs, sampled on the day of the yellow fever booster vaccination. The chain links TRBV10-3 to TRBJ2-3; tentative D call: TRBD2 (5 bases). The CDR3 is CAISDREEDVTDTQYF. The CDR3 DNA follows: TGTGCCATCAGTGATCGGGAAGAGGACGTTACAGATACGCAGTATTTT.